Detailed here is one T cell receptor beta chain. Its cognate antigen is unknown. CDR1 is SGDLS, CDR2 YYNGEE, per germline. V lost 0 bases to trimming and J lost 0 bases, with 16 bases between them. The CDR3 runs to 18 residues. The libraries were made with immunoSEQ v3.0 at survey level. Profiling relied on immunoSEQ multiplex PCR, and the TCRdb table lists in-frame clones only, not all of them. The sample has about 22,000 clones, more than 80% seen once; the top ten hold more than 4%. This entry belongs to a study of long-term antiretroviral therapy in people with HIV. The study's findings and limits: Post-treatment diversity went higher with ART but stayed below transplant donor controls. The study found narrower CDR3 length ranges in HIV repertoires than in controls.

The V and J genes are TRBV9 and TRBJ1-3; maybe TRBD1 (5 bases). The TCR comes from a man in his thirties or forties with HIV. Sequencing was performed on unsorted PBMCs, taken about 5.7 years after starting antiretroviral therapy. For the CDR3, the DNA is TGTGCCAGCAGCGTAGGGTGGGGGAGCCGAATCTCTGGAAACACCATATATTTT. It yields the protein CASSVGWGSRISGNTIYF.